The 9 T cell receptor beta chains listed next were all sequenced from one sample in a study of blood T cell repertoires in COVID-19. Libraries were prepared by immunoSEQ multiplex PCR; TCRdb keeps only in-frame clonotypes and omits some of them. The sample yields fewer than 300,000 clones, about 88% seen once. Sequenced sample: peripheral blood. These receptors originate from a man between 60 and 75 years old who had recovered from COVID-19.

This clone was observed a handful of times. This chain connects TRBV5-1 to TRBJ1-3; TRBD1 matches at 9 bases. This CDR3 contains 12 residues. Germline V gene lookup returns CDR1 SGHRS and CDR2 YFSETQ. V trimming: 4 bases; J trimming: 16 bases; junction bases outside the gene matches: 9. The CDR3 DNA reads TGCGCCAGCAGCCCCGACCGGGACAGGGTCTATTTT. It yields the protein CASSPDRDRVYF. Full variable domain (outside the CDR3, taken from reference TRBV5-1 and TRBJ1-3): KAGVTQTPRYLIKTRGQQVTLSCSPISGHRSVSWYQQTPGQGLQFLFEYFSETQRNKGNFPGRFSGRQFSNSRSEMNVSTLELGDSALYLCASSPDRDRVYFGEGSWLTVV.

The chain couples TRBV18 to TRBJ1-3; possible D gene TRBD1, 5 bases. V was cut by 1 base and J by 0 bases, with 13 bases left in between. This CDR3 region has 17 residues. CDR1 and CDR2 (germline): KGHSH, LQKENI. DNA of the CDR3: TGTGCCAGCTCACCACTCAAAACGACAGCCTCTGGAAACACCATATATTTT. This sequence encodes CASSPLKTTASGNTIYF.

The chain carries TRBV4-2 and TRBJ2-3; TRBD2 matches at 12 bases. CDR3 length equals 18 residues. The junction had 13 bases not matched to a gene; V was cut back by 4 bases and J by 5 bases. Germline CDR1 reads LGHNA; CDR2 reads YNFKEQ. The chain's CDR3 is CASSRTKLAGGGGDTQYF. DNA of the CDR3: TGTGCCAGCAGCCGCACAAAACTAGCGGGGGGTGGAGGAGATACGCAGTATTTT.

The V and J genes are TRBV10-1 and TRBJ2-2, with TRBD1 identical over 10 bases. V gave up 11 bases and J gave up 4 bases; unmatched junction bases: 4. The CDR3 covers 13 residues. Germline assignment: CDR1 WNHNN and CDR2 SYGVQD (reference sequence). The CDR3 bases are TGCGCCGTCGGACAGGGGGGCACCGGGGAGCTGTTTTTT. Translated, it gives CAVGQGGTGELFF.

The chain is built from TRBV6-5 and TRBJ1-5, with a tentative D call TRBD1 (5 bases). Germline V CDR1 and CDR2: MNHEY, SVGAGI. With 3 bases removed from V and 4 bases from J, the gap between germline ends came to 10 bases. The CDR3 is 14 residues long. The CDR3 protein is CASSYLGGNQPQHF. The CDR3, as DNA: TGTGCCAGCAGTTATTTGGGGGGGAATCAGCCCCAGCATTTT.

The chain uses TRBV19 and TRBJ1-1; 7 positions match TRBD1. The V and J ends lost 5 bases and 3 bases, in that order; junction bases with no gene match: 9. Germline V gene data show CDR1 as LNHDA and CDR2 as SQIVND (reference sequence). The CDR3 loop spans 15 amino acids. CDR3 DNA: TGTGCCAGTAGTCCGTCGCAGGGGGATTACACTGAAGCTTTCTTT. Amino acid sequence: CASSPSQGDYTEAFF.

The rearrangement joins TRBV19 to TRBJ1-1, with a possible D match to TRBD1 (6 bases). The length of the CDR3 is 15 residues. The germline V and J ends were trimmed by 2 bases and 2 bases, with 12 bases remaining between them. CDR1 is LNHDA, CDR2 SQIVND, per germline (reference sequence). Here the CDR3 reads CASSIRGQINTEAFF. DNA of the CDR3: TGTGCCAGTAGTATAAGAGGACAGATAAACACTGAAGCTTTCTTT.

This clone was picked up a small number of times. The chain couples TRBV1 to TRBJ2-3; the table calls TRBD2, which could not be checked here. TRBV1 is a pseudogene segment. This CDR3 region has 15 residues. CDR3 nucleotide sequence: TGCACCAGCAGCCAAGAGCGACTCAGCTCCCCTACGCAGTATTTT. Protein product: CTSSQERLSSPTQYF.

The chain employs TRBV27 and TRBJ1-6, with a tentative D call TRBD1 (6 bases). The CDR3 contains 16 residues. Germline V gene data show CDR1 as MNHEY and CDR2 as SMNVEV (reference sequence). V was pared by 5 bases and J by 6 bases, with 17 bases between. The CDR3 sequence is CASSLWRGASNSPLHF. As DNA, the CDR3 is TGTGCCAGCAGTCTCTGGCGGGGGGCGTCTAATTCACCCCTCCACTTT.